This passage covers 2 T cell receptor beta chains from one sample sequenced in a study of blood T cell repertoires in COVID-19. The method was immunoSEQ multiplex PCR; TCRdb's version includes in-frame clones alone and lacks a portion of them. Among roughly 130,000 clones, roughly 85% were seen once, and the ten largest hold approximately 3.6%. The specimen sequenced was peripheral blood. These receptors all stem from a man in his 60s with acute or convalescent COVID-19.

The chain couples TRBV7-9 to TRBJ2-3; 10 positions match TRBD2. Germline values: CDR1 SEHNR, CDR2 FQNEAQ (reference sequence). The CDR3 sequence is 15 residues long. Trimming took 5 bases from V and 6 from J; bases not matched to a gene: 8. The CDR3 bases are TGTGCCAGCAGCCCGATACTAGCGGGAAAGGATACGCAGTATTTT. Translating gives CASSPILAGKDTQYF.

The chain is built from TRBV30 and TRBJ1-5; D remains ambiguous. Trimming stripped 0 bases from V and 11 bases from J, with 14 bases between. Germline CDR1 GTSNPN, CDR2 SVGIG (reference sequence). This CDR3 is 13 amino acids long. The CDR3 sequence: CAWSVLPGEAQHF. DNA of the CDR3: TGTGCCTGGAGTGTACTCCCGGGTGAAGCCCAGCATTTT.